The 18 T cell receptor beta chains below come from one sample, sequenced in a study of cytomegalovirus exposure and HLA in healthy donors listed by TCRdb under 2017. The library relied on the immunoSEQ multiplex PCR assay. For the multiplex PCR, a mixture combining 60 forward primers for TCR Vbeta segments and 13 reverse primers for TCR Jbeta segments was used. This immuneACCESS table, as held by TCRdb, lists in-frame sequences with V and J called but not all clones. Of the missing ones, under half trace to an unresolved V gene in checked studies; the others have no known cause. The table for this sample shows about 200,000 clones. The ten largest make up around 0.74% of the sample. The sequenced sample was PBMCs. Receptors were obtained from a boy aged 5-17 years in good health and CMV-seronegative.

CDR3 sequence: CASSQSLRDRNNGANVLTF. CDR3 DNA: TGTGCCAGCAGCCAATCCCTCCGGGACAGGAATAATGGGGCCAACGTCCTGACTTTC. The V and J genes are TRBV14 and TRBJ2-6, with 8 bases fitting TRBD1. The ends lost 2 bases at V and 3 bases at J; junction bases unmatched: 12. This CDR3 has 19 residues. Germline V gives CDR1 SGHDN, CDR2 FVKESK.

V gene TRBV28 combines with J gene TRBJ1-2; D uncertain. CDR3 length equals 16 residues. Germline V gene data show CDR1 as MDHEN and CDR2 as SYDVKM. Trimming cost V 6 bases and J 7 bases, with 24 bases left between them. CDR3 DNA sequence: TGTGCCAGCAGCCCGACGGGAAGTTTTGTGATTCGTGGCTACACCTTC. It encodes CASSPTGSFVIRGYTF.

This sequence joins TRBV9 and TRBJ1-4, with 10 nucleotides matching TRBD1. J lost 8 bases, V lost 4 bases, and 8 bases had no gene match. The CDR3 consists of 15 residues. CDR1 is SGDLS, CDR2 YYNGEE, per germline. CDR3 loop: CASSQSGTGDEKLFF. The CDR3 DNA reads TGTGCCAGCAGCCAATCCGGGACAGGGGACGAAAAACTGTTTTTT. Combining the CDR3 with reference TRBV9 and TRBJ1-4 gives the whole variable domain DSGVTQTPKHLITATGQRVTLRCSPRSGDLSVYWYQQSLDQGLQFLIQYYNGEERAKGNILERFSAQQFPDLHSELNLSSLELGDSALYFCASSQSGTGDEKLFFGSGTQLSVL.

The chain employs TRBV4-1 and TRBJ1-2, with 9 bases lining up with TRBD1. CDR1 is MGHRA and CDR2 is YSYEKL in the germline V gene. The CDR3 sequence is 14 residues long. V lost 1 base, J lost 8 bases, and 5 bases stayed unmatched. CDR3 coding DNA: TGCGCCAGCAGCCAAGTACAGGGGGCCGGGGGCTACACCTTC. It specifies CASSQVQGAGGYTF.

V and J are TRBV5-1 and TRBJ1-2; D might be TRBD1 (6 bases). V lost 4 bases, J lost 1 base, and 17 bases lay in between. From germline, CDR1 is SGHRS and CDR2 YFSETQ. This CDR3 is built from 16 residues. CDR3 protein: CASSPPIEGVNYGYTF. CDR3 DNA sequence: TGCGCCAGCAGCCCCCCAATAGAGGGGGTTAACTATGGCTACACCTTC.

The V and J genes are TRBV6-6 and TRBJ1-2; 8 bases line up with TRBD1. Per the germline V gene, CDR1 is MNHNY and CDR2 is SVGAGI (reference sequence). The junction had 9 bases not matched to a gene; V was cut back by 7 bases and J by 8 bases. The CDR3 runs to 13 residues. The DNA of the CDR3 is TGTGCCAGCACCCAGGGGGCCGTCTTGGGCTACACCTTC. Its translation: CASTQGAVLGYTF.

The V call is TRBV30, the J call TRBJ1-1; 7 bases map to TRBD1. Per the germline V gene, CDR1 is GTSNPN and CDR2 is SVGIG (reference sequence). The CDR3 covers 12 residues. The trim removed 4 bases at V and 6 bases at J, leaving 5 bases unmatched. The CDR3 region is CAWTGGRAEAFF. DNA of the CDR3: TGTGCCTGGACAGGGGGTAGAGCTGAAGCTTTCTTT.

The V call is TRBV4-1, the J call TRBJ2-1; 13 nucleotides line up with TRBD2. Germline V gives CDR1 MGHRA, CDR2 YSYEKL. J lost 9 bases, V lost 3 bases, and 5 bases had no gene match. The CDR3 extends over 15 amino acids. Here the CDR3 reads CASSQTSGGPGEQFF. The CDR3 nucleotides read TGCGCCAGCAGCCAGACTAGCGGGGGGCCGGGTGAGCAGTTCTTC.

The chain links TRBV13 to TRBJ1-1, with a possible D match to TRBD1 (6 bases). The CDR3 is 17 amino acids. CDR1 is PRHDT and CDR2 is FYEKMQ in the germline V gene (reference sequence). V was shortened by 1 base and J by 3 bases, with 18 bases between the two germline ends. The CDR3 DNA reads TGTGCCAGCAGCTTAGCCAGGGGAGGGGGAATTGACACTGAAGCTTTCTTT. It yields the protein CASSLARGGGIDTEAFF. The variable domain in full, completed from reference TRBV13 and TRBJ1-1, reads AAGVIQSPRHLIKEKRETATLKCYPIPRHDTVYWYQQGPGQDPQFLISFYEKMQSDKGSIPDRFSAQQFSDYHSELNMSSLELGDSALYFCASSLARGGGIDTEAFFGQGTRLTVV.

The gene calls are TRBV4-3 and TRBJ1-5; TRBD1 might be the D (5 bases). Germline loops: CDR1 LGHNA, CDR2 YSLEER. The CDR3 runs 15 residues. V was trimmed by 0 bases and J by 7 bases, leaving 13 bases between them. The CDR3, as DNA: TGCGCCAGCAGCCAAGATATCGGGGGGGAACAGCCCCAGCATTTT. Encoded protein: CASSQDIGGEQPQHF.

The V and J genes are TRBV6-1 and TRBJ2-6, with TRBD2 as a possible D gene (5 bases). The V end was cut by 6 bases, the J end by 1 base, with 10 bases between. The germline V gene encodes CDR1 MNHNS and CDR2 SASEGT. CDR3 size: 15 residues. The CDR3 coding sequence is TGTGCCAGCAGCCAAGGAGGATCTGGGGCCAACGTCCTGACTTTC. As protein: CASSQGGSGANVLTF.

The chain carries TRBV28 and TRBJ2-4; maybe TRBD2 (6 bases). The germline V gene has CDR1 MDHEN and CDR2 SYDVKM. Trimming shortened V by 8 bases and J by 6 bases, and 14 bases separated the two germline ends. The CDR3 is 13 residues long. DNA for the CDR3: TGTGCCAGCGGGACTGTTACGGGAAACATTCAGTACTTC. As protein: CASGTVTGNIQYF.

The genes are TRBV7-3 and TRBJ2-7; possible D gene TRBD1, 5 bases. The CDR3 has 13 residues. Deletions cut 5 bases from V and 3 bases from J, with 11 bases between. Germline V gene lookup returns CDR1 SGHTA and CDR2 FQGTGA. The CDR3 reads CASSSDQGYEQYF. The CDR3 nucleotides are TGTGCCAGCAGCAGCGACCAGGGCTACGAGCAGTACTTC.

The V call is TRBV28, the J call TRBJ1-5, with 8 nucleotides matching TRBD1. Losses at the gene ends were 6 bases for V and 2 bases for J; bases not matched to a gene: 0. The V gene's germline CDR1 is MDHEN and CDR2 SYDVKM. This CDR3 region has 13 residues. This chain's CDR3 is CASRTGGNQPQHF. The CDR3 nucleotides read TGTGCCAGCAGGACAGGGGGCAATCAGCCCCAGCATTTT.

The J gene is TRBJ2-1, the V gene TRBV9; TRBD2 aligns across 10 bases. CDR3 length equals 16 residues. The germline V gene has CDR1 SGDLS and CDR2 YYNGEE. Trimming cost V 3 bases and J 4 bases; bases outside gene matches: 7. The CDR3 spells CASSGPSGGGYNEQFF. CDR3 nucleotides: TGTGCCAGCAGCGGCCCTAGCGGGGGCGGTTACAATGAGCAGTTCTTC.

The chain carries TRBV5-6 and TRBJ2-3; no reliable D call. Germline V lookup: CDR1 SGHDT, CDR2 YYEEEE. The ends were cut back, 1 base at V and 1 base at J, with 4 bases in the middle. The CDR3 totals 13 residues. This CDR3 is CASSLLRTDTQYF. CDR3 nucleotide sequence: TGTGCCAGCAGCTTGCTACGCACAGATACGCAGTATTTT.

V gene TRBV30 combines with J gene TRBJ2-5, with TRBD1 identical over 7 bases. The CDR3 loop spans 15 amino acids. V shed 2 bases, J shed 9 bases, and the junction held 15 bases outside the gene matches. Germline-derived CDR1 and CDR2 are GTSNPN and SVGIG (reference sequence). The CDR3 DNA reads TGTGCCTGGAGTTCCGGGGAGCTACAGGGGATGGCCCAGTACTTC. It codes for CAWSSGELQGMAQYF.

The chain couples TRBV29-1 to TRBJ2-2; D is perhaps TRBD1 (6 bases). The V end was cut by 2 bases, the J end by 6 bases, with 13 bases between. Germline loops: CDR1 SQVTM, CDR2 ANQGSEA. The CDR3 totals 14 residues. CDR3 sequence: CSVERGSQAGELFF. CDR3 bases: TGCAGCGTTGAAAGGGGGTCCCAAGCCGGGGAGCTGTTTTTT.